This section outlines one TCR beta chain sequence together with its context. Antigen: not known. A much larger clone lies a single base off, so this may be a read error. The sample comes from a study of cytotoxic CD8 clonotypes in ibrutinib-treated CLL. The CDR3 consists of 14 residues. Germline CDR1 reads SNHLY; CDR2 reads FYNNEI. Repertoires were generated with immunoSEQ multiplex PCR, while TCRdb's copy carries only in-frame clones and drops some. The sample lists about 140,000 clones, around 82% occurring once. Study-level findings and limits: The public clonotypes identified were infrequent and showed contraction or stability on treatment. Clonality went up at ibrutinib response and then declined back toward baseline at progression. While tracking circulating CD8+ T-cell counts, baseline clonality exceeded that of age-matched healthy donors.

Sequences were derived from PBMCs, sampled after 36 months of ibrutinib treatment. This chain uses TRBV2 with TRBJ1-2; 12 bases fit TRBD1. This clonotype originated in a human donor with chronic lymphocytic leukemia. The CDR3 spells CAITSAGQGAGCTF. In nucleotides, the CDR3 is TGTGCCATCACCAGCGCGGGACAGGGGGCTGGCTGCACCTTC.